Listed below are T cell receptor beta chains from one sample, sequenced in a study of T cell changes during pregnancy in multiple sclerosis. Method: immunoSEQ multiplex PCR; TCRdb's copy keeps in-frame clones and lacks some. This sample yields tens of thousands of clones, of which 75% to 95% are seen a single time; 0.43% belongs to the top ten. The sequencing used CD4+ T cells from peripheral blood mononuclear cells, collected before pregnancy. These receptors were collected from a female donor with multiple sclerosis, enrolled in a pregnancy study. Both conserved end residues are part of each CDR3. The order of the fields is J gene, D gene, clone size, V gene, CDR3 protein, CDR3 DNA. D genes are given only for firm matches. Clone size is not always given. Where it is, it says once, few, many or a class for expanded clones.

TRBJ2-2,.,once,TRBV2,CASSPDRVPTGELFF,TGTGCCAGCAGTCCCGACAGAGTTCCCACCGGGGAGCTGTTTTTT
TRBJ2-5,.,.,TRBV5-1,CASSIQGTQETQYF,TGCGCCAGCAGCATACAGGGTACCCAAGAGACCCAGTACTTC
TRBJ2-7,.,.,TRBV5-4,CASSVIGYYEQYF,TGTGCCAGCAGCGTAATCGGGTATTACGAGCAGTACTTC
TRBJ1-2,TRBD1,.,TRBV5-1,CASSSGQANYGYTF,TGCGCCAGCAGCAGCGGACAGGCTAACTATGGCTACACCTTC
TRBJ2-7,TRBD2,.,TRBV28,CASSPTGLAGDYEQYF,TGTGCCAGCAGTCCTACGGGACTAGCGGGAGACTACGAGCAGTACTTC
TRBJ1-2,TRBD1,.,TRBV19,CASSIDRDGGYTF,TGTGCCAGTAGTATCGACAGGGACGGGGGCTACACCTTC
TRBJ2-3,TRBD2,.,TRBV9,CASSRGSGGLAREGTQYF,TGTGCCAGCAGCCGAGGAAGCGGGGGACTAGCGCGGGAAGGTACGCAGTATTTT
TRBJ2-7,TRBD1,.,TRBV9,CASSVAGQGSSYEQYF,TGTGCCAGCAGCGTAGCTGGACAGGGAAGCTCCTACGAGCAGTACTTC
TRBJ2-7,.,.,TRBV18,CASSPSGWAEQYF,TGTGCCAGCTCACCGTCGGGGTGGGCCGAGCAGTACTTC
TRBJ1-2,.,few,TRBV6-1,CASSELAYGYTF,TGTGCCAGCAGTGAACTAGCTTATGGCTACACCTTC
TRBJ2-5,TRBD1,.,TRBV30,CAWSFRDRGQETQYF,TGTGCCTGGAGTTTTAGGGACAGGGGGCAAGAGACCCAGTACTTC
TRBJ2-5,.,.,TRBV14,CASSTRTWYRQETQYF,TGTGCCAGCAGCACCCGGACATGGTACAGACAAGAGACCCAGTACTTC
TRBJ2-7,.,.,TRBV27,CASSLGGWKSYEQYF,TGTGCCAGCAGTTTAGGAGGGTGGAAATCCTACGAGCAGTACTTC
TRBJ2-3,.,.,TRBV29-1,CSVDRDEADTQYF,TGCAGCGTTGACAGGGATGAGGCAGATACGCAGTATTTT
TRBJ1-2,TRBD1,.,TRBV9,CASSVGQGGNYGYTF,TGTGCCAGCAGCGTAGGGCAGGGGGGTAACTATGGCTACACCTTC
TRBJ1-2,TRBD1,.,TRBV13,CASSRLNIKRQGTFDGYTF,TGTGCCAGCAGCCGGCTGAATATAAAGAGACAGGGCACCTTCGATGGCTACACCTTC
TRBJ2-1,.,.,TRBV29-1,CSVDRGAGMEQFF,TGCAGCGTTGATCGGGGGGCGGGAATGGAGCAGTTCTTC
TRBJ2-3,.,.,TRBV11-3,CASSPRSDTQYF,TGTGCCAGCAGCCCGAGATCAGATACGCAGTATTTT
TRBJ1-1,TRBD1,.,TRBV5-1,CASSLGQGAQAFF,TGCGCCAGCAGCTTGGGCCAGGGGGCCCAAGCTTTCTTT
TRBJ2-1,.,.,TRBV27,CASTQRGGYNEQFF,TGTGCCAGCACCCAAAGGGGCGGCTACAATGAGCAGTTCTTC
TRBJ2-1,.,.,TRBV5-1,CASSLATDSISYNEQFF,TGCGCCAGCAGCTTGGCGACCGACAGTATATCCTACAATGAGCAGTTCTTC
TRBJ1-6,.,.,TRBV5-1,CASSLVSGSPLHF,TGCGCCAGCAGCTTGGTGTCCGGTTCACCCCTCCACTTT
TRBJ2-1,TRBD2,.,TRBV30,CAWVRTPLAGGNEQFF,TGTGCCTGGGTCCGGACCCCACTAGCGGGGGGCAATGAGCAGTTCTTC
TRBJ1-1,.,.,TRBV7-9,CASSLTQGTEAFF,TGTGCCAGCAGCTTAACCCAGGGAACTGAAGCTTTCTTT